Sequencing of this T cell receptor beta chain was carried out in a study of metastatic and nonmetastatic thyroid tumors. TCRdb ran MiXCR on the PCR reads. The data contain tens of thousands of clones, around 15% of them singletons. Nobody among the patients had been given any treatment before thyroid surgery. Germline CDR1 MDHEN, CDR2 SYDVKM. The CDR3 length is 16 residues. In its sample, this clone was seen a few times. A read error may produce the germline difference seen at one junction end. The V gene is TRBV28, the J gene TRBJ2-7; TRBD2 is a possible D gene (6 bases). The clonotype originates from a female donor with papillary thyroid cancer or a benign thyroid nodule (not recorded which). Some clones in this sample may be carry-over from other donors' samples. The sequenced material came from blood. Here the CDR3 reads CPSHAPLGTCTYEQYF. The DNA for the CDR3 is TGTCCCAGCCACGCCCCCCTGGGGACTTGCACCTACGAGCAGTACTTC.